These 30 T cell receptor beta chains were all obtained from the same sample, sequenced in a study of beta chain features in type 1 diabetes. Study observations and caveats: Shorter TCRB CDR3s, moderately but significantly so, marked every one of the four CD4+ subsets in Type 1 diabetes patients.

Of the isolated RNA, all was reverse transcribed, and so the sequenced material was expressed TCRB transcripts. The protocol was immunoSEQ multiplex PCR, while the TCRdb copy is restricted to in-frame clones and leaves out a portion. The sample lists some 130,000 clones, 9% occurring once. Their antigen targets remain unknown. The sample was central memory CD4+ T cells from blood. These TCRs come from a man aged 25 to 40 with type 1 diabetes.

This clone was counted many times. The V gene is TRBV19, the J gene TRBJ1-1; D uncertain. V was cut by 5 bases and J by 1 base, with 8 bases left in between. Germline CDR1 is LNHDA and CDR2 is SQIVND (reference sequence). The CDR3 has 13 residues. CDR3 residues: CASSDQWNTEAFF. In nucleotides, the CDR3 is TGTGCCAGTAGTGATCAGTGGAACACTGAAGCTTTCTTT.

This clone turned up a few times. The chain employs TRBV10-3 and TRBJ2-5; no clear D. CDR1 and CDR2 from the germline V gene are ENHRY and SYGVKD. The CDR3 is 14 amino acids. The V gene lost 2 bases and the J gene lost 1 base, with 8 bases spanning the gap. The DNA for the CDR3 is TGTGCCATCAGTGAGGCGCAGGCCCAAGAGACCCAGTACTTC. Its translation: CAISEAQAQETQYF.

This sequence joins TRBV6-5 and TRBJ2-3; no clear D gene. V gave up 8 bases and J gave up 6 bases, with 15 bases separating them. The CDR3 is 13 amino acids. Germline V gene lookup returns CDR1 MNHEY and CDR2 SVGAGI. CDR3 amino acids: CASGSFSLDTQYF. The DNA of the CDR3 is TGTGCCAGCGGCTCGTTCTCCCTGGATACGCAGTATTTT.

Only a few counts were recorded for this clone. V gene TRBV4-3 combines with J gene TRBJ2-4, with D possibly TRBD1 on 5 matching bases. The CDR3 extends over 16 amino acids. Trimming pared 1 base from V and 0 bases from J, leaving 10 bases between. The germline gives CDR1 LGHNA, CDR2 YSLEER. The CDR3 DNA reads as TGCGCCAGCAGCCAAGGGGGCAGTTTAGCCAAAAACATTCAGTACTTC. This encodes CASSQGGSLAKNIQYF.

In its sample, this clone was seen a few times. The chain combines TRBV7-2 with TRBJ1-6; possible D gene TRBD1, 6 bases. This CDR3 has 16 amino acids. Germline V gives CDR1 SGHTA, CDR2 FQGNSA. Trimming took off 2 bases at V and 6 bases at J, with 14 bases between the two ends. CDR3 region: CASSLIKARGNSPLHF. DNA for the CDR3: TGTGCCAGCAGCTTAATCAAAGCCAGGGGTAATTCACCCCTCCACTTT.

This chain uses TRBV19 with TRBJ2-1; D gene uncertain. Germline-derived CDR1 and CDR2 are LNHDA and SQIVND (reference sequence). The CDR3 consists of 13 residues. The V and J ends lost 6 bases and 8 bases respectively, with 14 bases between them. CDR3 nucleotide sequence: TGTGCCAGTAGCCCAAGCGTGAGTTATGAGCAGTTCTTC. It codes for CASSPSVSYEQFF.

CDR3 nucleotide sequence: TGTGCCAGCAGCTTTCAGGGGGGCGAAGCTTTCTTT. It encodes CASSFQGGEAFF. The chain combines TRBV5-6 with TRBJ1-1; 7 bases are a match to TRBD1. V lost 2 bases to trimming and J lost 8 bases; unmatched junction nucleotides: 3. The CDR3 totals 12 residues. Germline V CDR1 and CDR2: SGHDT, YYEEEE.

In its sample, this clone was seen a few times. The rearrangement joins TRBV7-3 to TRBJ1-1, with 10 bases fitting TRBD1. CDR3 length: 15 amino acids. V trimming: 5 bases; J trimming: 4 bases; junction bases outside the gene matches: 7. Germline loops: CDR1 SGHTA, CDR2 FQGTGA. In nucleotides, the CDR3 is TGTGCCAGCAGCGCCCGGGACAGGGGTTCCACTGAAGCTTTCTTT. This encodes CASSARDRGSTEAFF.

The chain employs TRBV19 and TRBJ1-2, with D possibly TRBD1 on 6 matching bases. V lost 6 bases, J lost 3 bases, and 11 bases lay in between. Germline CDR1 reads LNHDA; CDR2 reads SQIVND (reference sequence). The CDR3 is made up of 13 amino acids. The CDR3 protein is CASRPKGDYGYTF. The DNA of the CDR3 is TGTGCCAGTAGACCCAAGGGGGACTATGGCTACACCTTC.

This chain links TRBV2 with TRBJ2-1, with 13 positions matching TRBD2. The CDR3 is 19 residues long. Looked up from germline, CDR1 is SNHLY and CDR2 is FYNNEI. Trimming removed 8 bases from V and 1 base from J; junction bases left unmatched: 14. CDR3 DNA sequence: TGTGCCAGCTGCAGGCGAGGACTAGCGGGGGCCCTTTCCTACAATGAGCAGTTCTTC. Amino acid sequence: CASCRRGLAGALSYNEQFF.

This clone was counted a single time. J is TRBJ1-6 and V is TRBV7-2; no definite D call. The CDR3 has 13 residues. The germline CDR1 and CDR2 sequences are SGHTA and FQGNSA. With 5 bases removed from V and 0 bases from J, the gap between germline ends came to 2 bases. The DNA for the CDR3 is TGTGCCAGCAGCCTCTCCTATAATTCACCCCTCCACTTT. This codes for CASSLSYNSPLHF.

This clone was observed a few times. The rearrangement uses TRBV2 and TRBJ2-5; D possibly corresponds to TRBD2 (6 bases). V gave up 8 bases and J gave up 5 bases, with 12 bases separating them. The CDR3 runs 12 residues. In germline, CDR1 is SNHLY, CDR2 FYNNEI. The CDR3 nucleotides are TGTGCCAGCGGGGGGATACGGGAGACCCAGTACTTC. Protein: CASGGIRETQYF.

This CDR3 is CASSFLQGRGYEQYF. The CDR3 nucleotides are TGTGCCAGTAGTTTCTTACAGGGGAGAGGCTACGAGCAGTACTTC. The V gene is TRBV19, the J gene TRBJ2-7; TRBD1 agrees at 7 bases. With 5 bases clipped from V and 3 bases from J, the junction kept 10 bases outside the gene matches. CDR1 and CDR2 (germline): LNHDA, SQIVND (reference sequence). This CDR3 region has 15 residues.

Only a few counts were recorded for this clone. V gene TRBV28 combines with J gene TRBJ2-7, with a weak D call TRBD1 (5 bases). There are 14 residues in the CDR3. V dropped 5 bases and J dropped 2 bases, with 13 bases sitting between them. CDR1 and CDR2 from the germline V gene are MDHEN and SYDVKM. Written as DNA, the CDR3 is TGTGCCAGCAGTGTGGGTCAGGGCCCCTACGAGCAGTACTTC. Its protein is CASSVGQGPYEQYF.

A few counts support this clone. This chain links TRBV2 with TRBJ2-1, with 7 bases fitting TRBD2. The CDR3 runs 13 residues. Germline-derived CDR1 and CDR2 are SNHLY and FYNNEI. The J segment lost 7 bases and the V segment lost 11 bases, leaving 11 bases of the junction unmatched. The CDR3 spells CAAGTTRRNEQFF. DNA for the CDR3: TGTGCCGCCGGGACTACAAGAAGAAATGAGCAGTTCTTC.

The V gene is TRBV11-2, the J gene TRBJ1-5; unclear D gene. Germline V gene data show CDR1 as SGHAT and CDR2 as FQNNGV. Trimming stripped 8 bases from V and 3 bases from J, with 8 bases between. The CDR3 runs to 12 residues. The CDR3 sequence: CASSVYNQPQHF. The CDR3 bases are TGTGCCAGCTCTGTTTACAATCAGCCCCAGCATTTT.

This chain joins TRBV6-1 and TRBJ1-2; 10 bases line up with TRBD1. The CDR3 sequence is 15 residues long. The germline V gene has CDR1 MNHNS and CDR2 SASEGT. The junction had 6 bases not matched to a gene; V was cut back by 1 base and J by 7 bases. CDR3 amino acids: CASSEDGTGESGYTF. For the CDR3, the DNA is TGTGCCAGCAGTGAAGACGGGACAGGGGAATCTGGCTACACCTTC.

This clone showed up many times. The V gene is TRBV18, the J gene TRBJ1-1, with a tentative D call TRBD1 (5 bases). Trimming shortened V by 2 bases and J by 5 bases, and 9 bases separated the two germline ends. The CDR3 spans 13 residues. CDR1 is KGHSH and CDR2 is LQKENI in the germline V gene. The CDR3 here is CASSPGAETEAFF. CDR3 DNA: TGTGCCAGCTCACCAGGGGCAGAGACTGAAGCTTTCTTT.

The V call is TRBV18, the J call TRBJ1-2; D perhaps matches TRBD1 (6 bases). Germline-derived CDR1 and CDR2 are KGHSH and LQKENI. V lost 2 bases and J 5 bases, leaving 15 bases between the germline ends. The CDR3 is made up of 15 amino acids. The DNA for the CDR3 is TGTGCCAGCTCACCAAGTGGGGGCGAGAAATATGGCTACACCTTC. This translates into CASSPSGGEKYGYTF.

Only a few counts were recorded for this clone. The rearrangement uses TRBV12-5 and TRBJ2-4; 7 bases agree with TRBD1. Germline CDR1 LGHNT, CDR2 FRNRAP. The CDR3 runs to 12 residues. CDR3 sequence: CARQGAKNIQYF. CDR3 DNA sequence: TGTGCCCGACAGGGAGCCAAAAACATTCAGTACTTC.

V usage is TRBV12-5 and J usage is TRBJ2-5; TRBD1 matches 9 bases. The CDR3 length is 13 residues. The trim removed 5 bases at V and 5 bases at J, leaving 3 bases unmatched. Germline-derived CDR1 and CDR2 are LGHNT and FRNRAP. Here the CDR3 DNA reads TGTGCTAGTGGTATAGGACAGGGGGAGACCCAGTACTTC. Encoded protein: CASGIGQGETQYF. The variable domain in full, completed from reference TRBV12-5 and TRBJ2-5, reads DARVTQTPRHKVTEMGQEVTMRCQPILGHNTVFWYRQTMMQGLELLAYFRNRAPLDDSGMPKDRFSAEMPDATLATLKIQPSEPRDSAVYFCASGIGQGETQYFGPGTRLLVL.

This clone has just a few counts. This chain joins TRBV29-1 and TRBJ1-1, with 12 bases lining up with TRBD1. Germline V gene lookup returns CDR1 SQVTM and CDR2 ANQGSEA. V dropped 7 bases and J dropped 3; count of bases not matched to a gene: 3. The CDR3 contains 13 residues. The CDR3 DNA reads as TGCAGCGGGGGACAGGGGGCCTACACTGAAGCTTTCTTT. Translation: CSGGQGAYTEAFF.

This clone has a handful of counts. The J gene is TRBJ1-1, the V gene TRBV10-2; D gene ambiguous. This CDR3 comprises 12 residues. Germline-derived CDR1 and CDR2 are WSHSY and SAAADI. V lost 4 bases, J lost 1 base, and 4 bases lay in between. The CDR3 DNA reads TGCGCCAGCAGTGGACAGAACACTGAAGCTTTCTTT. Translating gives CASSGQNTEAFF.

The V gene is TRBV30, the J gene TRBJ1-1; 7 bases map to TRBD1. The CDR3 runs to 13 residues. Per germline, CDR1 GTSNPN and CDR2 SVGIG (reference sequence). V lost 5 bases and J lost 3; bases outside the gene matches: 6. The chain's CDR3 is CAWAKGAHTEAFF. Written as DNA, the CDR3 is TGTGCCTGGGCGAAGGGGGCGCACACTGAAGCTTTCTTT. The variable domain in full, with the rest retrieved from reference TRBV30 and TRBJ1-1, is SQTIHQWPATLVQPVGSPLSLECTVEGTSNPNLYWYRQAAGRGLQLLFYSVGIGQISSEVPQNLSASRPQDRQFILSSKKLLLSDSGFYLCAWAKGAHTEAFFGQGTRLTVV.

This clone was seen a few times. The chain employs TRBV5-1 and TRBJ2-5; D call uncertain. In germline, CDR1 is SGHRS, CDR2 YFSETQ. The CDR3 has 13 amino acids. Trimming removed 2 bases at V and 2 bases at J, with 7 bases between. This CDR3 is CASSFNSQETQYF. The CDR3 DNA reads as TGCGCCAGCAGCTTTAACAGTCAAGAGACCCAGTACTTC. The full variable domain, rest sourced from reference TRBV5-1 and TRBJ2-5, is KAGVTQTPRYLIKTRGQQVTLSCSPISGHRSVSWYQQTPGQGLQFLFEYFSETQRNKGNFPGRFSGRQFSNSRSEMNVSTLELGDSALYLCASSFNSQETQYFGPGTRLLVL.

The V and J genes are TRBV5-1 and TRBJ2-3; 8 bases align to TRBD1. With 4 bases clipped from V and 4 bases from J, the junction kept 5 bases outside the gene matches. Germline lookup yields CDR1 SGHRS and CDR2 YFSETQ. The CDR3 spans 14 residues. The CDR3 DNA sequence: TGCGCCAGCAGCACTGGACAGGGAGCAGATACGCAGTATTTT. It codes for CASSTGQGADTQYF.

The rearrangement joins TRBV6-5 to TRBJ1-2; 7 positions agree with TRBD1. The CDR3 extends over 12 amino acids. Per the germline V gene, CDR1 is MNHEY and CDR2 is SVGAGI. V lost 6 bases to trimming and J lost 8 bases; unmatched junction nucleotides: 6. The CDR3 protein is CASSPQGGGYTF. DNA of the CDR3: TGTGCCAGCAGCCCTCAGGGGGGCGGCTACACCTTC.

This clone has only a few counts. The CDR3 region is CASSSFGGDGYTF. The CDR3 bases are TGTGCCAGTAGTAGCTTCGGAGGGGATGGCTACACCTTC. V usage is TRBV19 and J usage is TRBJ1-2, with D perhaps matching TRBD1 (5 bases). Germline values: CDR1 LNHDA, CDR2 SQIVND (reference sequence). Between the trimmed V and J ends, which lost 4 bases and 6 bases, there was a span of 12 bases. The CDR3 totals 13 residues.

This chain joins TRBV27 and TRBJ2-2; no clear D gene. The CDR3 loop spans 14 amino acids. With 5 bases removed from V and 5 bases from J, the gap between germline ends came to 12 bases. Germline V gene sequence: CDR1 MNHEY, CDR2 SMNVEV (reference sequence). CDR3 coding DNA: TGTGCCAGCAGTAAGAATTCGGGTACCGGGGAGCTGTTTTTT. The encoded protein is CASSKNSGTGELFF.

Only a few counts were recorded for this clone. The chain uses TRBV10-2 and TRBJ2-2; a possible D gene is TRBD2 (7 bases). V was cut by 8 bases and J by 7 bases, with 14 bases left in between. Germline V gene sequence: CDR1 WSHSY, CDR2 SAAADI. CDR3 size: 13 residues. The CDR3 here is CASSGGWSGELFF. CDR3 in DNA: TGCGCCAGCTCGGGGGGCTGGAGCGGGGAGCTGTTTTTT.